A selection of T cell receptor beta chains follows, all from one sample in a study of beta chain features in type 1 diabetes. Profiling relied on immunoSEQ multiplex PCR, and the TCRdb table lists in-frame clones only, not all of them. The table includes about 250,000 clones, around an eighth detected once. Sequenced sample: naive CD4+ T cells from blood. The receptors were gathered from a woman aged 40 to 50 in good health. CDR3s include the opening cysteine and the closing phenylalanine or tryptophan. The D gene is left open where the match is weak. Clone size is not always given. Where it is, it says once, few, many or a class for expanded clones.

cdr3_aa cdr3_nt clone_size v_call d_call j_call
CASSGTASSYEQYF TGTGCCAGCAGTGGTACAGCCAGCTCCTACGAGCAGTACTTC - TRBV2 - TRBJ2-7
CASSQDPFRTGGDGYTF TGCGCCAGCAGCCAAGACCCATTTAGAACAGGGGGAGATGGCTACACCTTC - TRBV4-3 TRBD1 TRBJ1-2
CASSFRQYYGYTF TGCGCCAGCAGCTTTCGACAGTACTATGGCTACACCTTC - TRBV5-1 - TRBJ1-2
CASSPQSNTEAFF TGTGCCAGCAGCCCCCAATCGAACACTGAAGCTTTCTTT - TRBV2 - TRBJ1-1
CASSLGRVYGYTF TGTGCCAGCAGTTTGGGCAGGGTCTATGGCTACACCTTC - TRBV28 - TRBJ1-2
CASSSQRGGPNTGELFF TGTGCCAGCAGCTCCCAACGCGGGGGCCCGAACACCGGGGAGCTGTTTTTT - TRBV9 - TRBJ2-2
CSVREAGETQYF TGCAGCGTCAGAGAGGCGGGGGAGACCCAGTACTTC - TRBV29-1 - TRBJ2-5
CASSPLTGSVTEAFF TGTGCCAGTAGTCCTTTGACAGGGAGCGTCACTGAAGCTTTCTTT - TRBV19 TRBD1 TRBJ1-1
CASSYTDRSPPGYTF TGTGCCAGCAGCTACACGGACAGATCGCCACCGGGCTACACCTTC many TRBV7-9 - TRBJ1-2
CASSLRQGGNTIYF TGTGCCAGCAGCTTAAGACAGGGTGGAAACACCATATATTTT - TRBV7-2 TRBD1 TRBJ1-3
CASSPDSSNQPQHF TGTGCCAGCAGTCCAGACAGCTCCAATCAGCCCCAGCATTTT - TRBV5-4 - TRBJ1-5
CASSSRGQETQYF TGTGCCAGCAGCTCCAGGGGGCAAGAGACCCAGTACTTC - TRBV7-9 TRBD1 TRBJ2-5
CASSTNRDEQYF TGTGCCAGCAGTACAAACAGGGACGAGCAGTACTTC - TRBV6-6 - TRBJ2-7
CASTGGQSYNEQFF TGTGCCAGCACCGGTGGACAGAGCTACAATGAGCAGTTCTTC few TRBV2 - TRBJ2-1
CASSLGTGNTDTQYF TGCGCCAGCAGCTTGGGGACAGGGAATACAGATACGCAGTATTTT - TRBV5-1 TRBD1 TRBJ2-3
CASAGGAGGYTF TGTGCCAGCGCGGGGGGCGCAGGCGGCTACACCTTC - TRBV6-5 - TRBJ1-2
CASSLEGASRTDTQYF TGTGCCAGCAGCTTAGAGGGGGCCTCCCGCACAGATACGCAGTATTTT few TRBV11-2 - TRBJ2-3
CASSHGGTTGFSGNTIYF TGTGCCAGCAGTCATGGTGGAACTACAGGGTTCTCTGGAAACACCATATATTTT few TRBV25-1 - TRBJ1-3
CASSLVTLQGLQYF TGCGCCAGCAGCTTGGTGACATTACAGGGGCTACAGTACTTC - TRBV5-1 TRBD1 TRBJ2-7
CASSSDRILTEQYF TGTGCCAGCAGTTCCGACAGGATTCTGACCGAGCAGTACTTC - TRBV7-2 - TRBJ2-7
CASSLGRYSGNTIYF TGTGCCAGCAGTTTAGGGAGATACTCTGGAAACACCATATATTTT few TRBV27 - TRBJ1-3
CASSQDVSQAYEQYF TGCGCCAGCAGCCAAGACGTATCACAGGCCTACGAGCAGTACTTC many TRBV4-3 - TRBJ2-7
CASSLGGADTQYF TGTGCCAGCAGCTTAGGAGGCGCAGATACGCAGTATTTT - TRBV7-9 - TRBJ2-3
CASSEFGNSPLHF TGCGCCAGCAGTGAGTTCGGGAATTCACCCCTCCACTTT few TRBV10-1 - TRBJ1-6
CASTPGTANTGELFF TGTGCCAGCACCCCCGGGACAGCGAACACCGGGGAGCTGTTTTTT few TRBV6-5 TRBD1 TRBJ2-2
CASSKGQTNTGELFF TGTGCCAGCTCAAAGGGACAGACGAACACCGGGGAGCTGTTTTTT - TRBV18 TRBD1 TRBJ2-2
CASSLLGGTVNEKLFF TGCGCCAGCAGCTTGCTAGGGGGAACGGTTAATGAAAAACTGTTTTTT - TRBV5-1 - TRBJ1-4
CASSPRGSNTGELFF TGTGCCAGCAGTCCCCGGGGATCGAACACCGGGGAGCTGTTTTTT - TRBV7-7 - TRBJ2-2
CASSAAVPDTQYF TGTGCCAGTAGTGCCGCGGTCCCGGATACGCAGTATTTT - TRBV19 - TRBJ2-3
CASSPTVLYGYTF TGTGCCAGCAGTCCCACGGTCCTCTATGGCTACACCTTC - TRBV6-5 - TRBJ1-2
CASRTSGRASYNEQFF TGTGCCAGCAGAACTAGCGGGAGAGCCTCCTACAATGAGCAGTTCTTC few TRBV6-6 TRBD2 TRBJ2-1
CASSVDGRISNQPQHF TGTGCCAGCAGCGTAGATGGCAGAATCAGTAATCAGCCCCAGCATTTT - TRBV9 - TRBJ1-5
CASSRDRDRISNQPQHF TGTGCCAGCTCCAGGGACAGGGACAGGATTAGCAATCAGCCCCAGCATTTT - TRBV18 TRBD1 TRBJ1-5
CASKTMLGTGNQPQHF TGTGCCAGCAAGACCATGTTGGGGACAGGCAATCAGCCCCAGCATTTT few TRBV27 TRBD1 TRBJ1-5
CASSPSGTSGAYEQYF TGTGCCAGCAGTCCATCCGGGACTAGCGGGGCCTACGAGCAGTACTTC few TRBV27 TRBD2 TRBJ2-7
CASSFGRAGLLPQHF TGTGCCAGCAGCTTTGGGAGGGCCGGACTGTTGCCCCAGCATTTT - TRBV7-9 - TRBJ1-5
CASSKRQGAYEQYF TGTGCCAGCAGCAAAAGACAGGGCGCCTACGAGCAGTACTTC - TRBV6-6 TRBD1 TRBJ2-7
CASRWDYTDTQYF TGTGCCAGCAGGTGGGACTACACAGATACGCAGTATTTT few TRBV2 TRBD2 TRBJ2-3
CASSERRGVAKNIQYF TGTGCCAGCAGTGAGAGGCGGGGGGTAGCCAAAAACATTCAGTACTTC - TRBV2 TRBD2 TRBJ2-4
CASSGLGGEKLFF TGTGCCAGCAGTGGGCTGGGGGGTGAAAAACTGTTTTTT - TRBV25-1 - TRBJ1-4
CASSDGRNQPQHF TGTGCCAGCAGTGACGGCAGGAATCAGCCCCAGCATTTT - TRBV6-4 - TRBJ1-5
CASQKGGGNTEAFF TGTGCCAGCCAGAAGGGAGGGGGGAACACTGAAGCTTTCTTT few TRBV25-1 - TRBJ1-1
CASSTRQDGHDSPLHF TGTGCCAGCTCAACCCGACAGGACGGGCATGATTCACCCCTCCACTTT few TRBV18 - TRBJ1-6
CASRSGTSGDTDTQYF TGTGCCAGCAGATCGGGGACTAGCGGGGACACAGATACGCAGTATTTT - TRBV2 TRBD2 TRBJ2-3
CASSLSGGMNTEAFF TGTGCCAGCAGTTTGTCGGGCGGGATGAACACTGAAGCTTTCTTT few TRBV6-6 - TRBJ1-1
CASSQEPGIGSPLHF TGCGCCAGCAGCCAAGAACCAGGGATAGGATCACCCCTCCACTTT many TRBV4-3 - TRBJ1-6
CASSFPIQVQFF TGTGCCAGCAGCTTCCCCATTCAGGTGCAGTTCTTC many TRBV7-2 - TRBJ2-1
CASRLLAGEADTQYF TGTGCCAGCAGACTACTAGCGGGGGAAGCAGATACGCAGTATTTT few TRBV2 TRBD2 TRBJ2-3
CASSLAPGLQGEQFF TGTGCCAGCAGCCTAGCCCCTGGACTGCAAGGTGAGCAGTTCTTC - TRBV11-2 - TRBJ2-1
CASSQERQGSGNTIYF TGCGCCAGCAGCCAAGAAAGACAAGGCTCTGGAAACACCATATATTTT - TRBV4-1 - TRBJ1-3
CASSWTGYGGNTIYF TGTGCCAGCAGCTGGACAGGGTACGGCGGAAACACCATATATTTT few TRBV5-8 TRBD1 TRBJ1-3
CASSLQSSNTEAFF TGCGCCAGCAGCTTACAGTCATCGAACACTGAAGCTTTCTTT - TRBV5-1 - TRBJ1-1
CASSWSGNYGYTF TGTGCCAGCAGCTGGTCAGGGAACTATGGCTACACCTTC - TRBV27 - TRBJ1-2
CASTRDRGLISPLHF TGTGCCAGCACTCGGGACAGGGGGCTTATTTCACCCCTCCACTTT - TRBV2 TRBD1 TRBJ1-6
CAGSPERQLYGYTF TGTGCCGGCTCTCCCGAAAGACAGCTTTATGGCTACACCTTC few TRBV2 - TRBJ1-2
CASSQLNQPQHF TGTGCCAGCAGCCAGTTGAATCAGCCCCAGCATTTT - TRBV7-9 - TRBJ1-5
CASSQWARGGLDNEQFF TGTGCCAGCAGCCAATGGGCGCGGGGGGGTCTCGACAATGAGCAGTTCTTC - TRBV14 TRBD2 TRBJ2-1
CASSLGGARLAFF TGTGCCAGCAGCTTAGGTGGGGCCAGGTTAGCTTTCTTT few TRBV11-2 - TRBJ1-1
CASKPGRGAEETQYF TGTGCCAGTAAACCGGGGCGGGGGGCGGAAGAGACCCAGTACTTC few TRBV19 TRBD2 TRBJ2-5
CASCRDRNGLNSPLHF TGTGCCAGTTGTAGGGACAGGAATGGACTAAATTCACCCCTCCACTTT - TRBV19 TRBD1 TRBJ1-6